Shown below are 32 T cell receptor beta chains from a single sample sequenced in a study of blood T cell repertoires in COVID-19. Repertoires were generated with immunoSEQ multiplex PCR, while TCRdb's copy carries only in-frame clones and drops some. This sample yields about 200,000 clones, of which around nine tenths are seen a single time; around 1.6% belongs to the top ten. Source material: peripheral blood. These TCRs come from a man between 18 and 35 years old with active or convalescent COVID-19.

The chain employs TRBV19 and TRBJ1-4; 10 nucleotides align to TRBD1. Looked up from germline, CDR1 is LNHDA and CDR2 is SQIVND (reference sequence). This CDR3 contains 15 residues. V lost 4 bases to trimming and J lost 5 bases; unmatched junction nucleotides: 4. CDR3 coding DNA: TGTGCCAGTAGTAGCGGGACAGGGGTAAATGAAAAACTGTTTTTT. This encodes CASSSGTGVNEKLFF. Complete variable domain (other parts from reference TRBV19 and TRBJ1-4): DGGITQSPKYLFRKEGQNVTLSCEQNLNHDAMYWYRQDPGQGLRLIYYSQIVNDFQKGDIAEGYSVSREKKESFPLTVTSAQKNPTAFYLCASSSGTGVNEKLFFGSGTQLSVL.

The chain couples TRBV6-6 to TRBJ1-1; tentative D call: TRBD1 (5 bases). The germline gives CDR1 MNHNY, CDR2 SVGAGI (reference sequence). The V and J ends lost 6 bases and 0 bases respectively, with 11 bases between them. The CDR3 consists of 14 residues. The CDR3 loop is CASRKGEVNTEAFF. DNA of the CDR3: TGTGCCAGCAGAAAAGGGGAAGTGAACACTGAAGCTTTCTTT.

This chain connects TRBV6-6 to TRBJ2-1, with D unclear. Per germline, CDR1 MNHNY and CDR2 SVGAGI (reference sequence). The CDR3 totals 15 residues. V was pared by 0 bases and J by 0 bases, with 6 bases between. The CDR3: CASSYSPGSYNEQFF. DNA for the CDR3: TGTGCCAGCAGTTACTCCCCGGGCTCCTACAATGAGCAGTTCTTC.

The V and J genes are TRBV29-1 and TRBJ2-7; D perhaps matches TRBD1 (6 bases). The germline V gene encodes CDR1 SQVTM and CDR2 ANQGSEA. V was pared by 4 bases and J by 9 bases, with 19 bases between. The length of the CDR3 is 13 residues. The DNA of the CDR3 is TGCAGCGTTGGAGAGGCAGGGGAAGTTGGGCAGTACTTC. This codes for CSVGEAGEVGQYF.

As concerns this clone: Other DNA sequences in this specimen translate into the identical CDR3. The V gene is TRBV6-2 or TRBV6-3, the J gene TRBJ1-5, with D possibly matching TRBD1 (5 bases). Germline V gives CDR1 MNHEY, CDR2 SVGEGT. V was trimmed by 6 bases and J by 3 bases, leaving 15 bases between them. CDR3 length: 15 residues. CDR3 sequence (DNA): TGTGCCAGCAGCCGCAGTGGAGGGGTCAATCAGCCCCAGCATTTT. This gives the protein CASSRSGGVNQPQHF.

This clone was recorded only once. The gene calls are TRBV28 and TRBJ2-1; 9 bases are shared with TRBD2. The CDR3 is 17 residues long. Unmatched junction bases numbered 10, after V lost 7 bases and J lost 0 bases. Germline CDR1 reads MDHEN; CDR2 reads SYDVKM. The chain's CDR3 is CASIPSGDWSSYNEQFF. CDR3 coding DNA: TGTGCCAGCATACCTAGCGGGGACTGGAGCTCCTACAATGAGCAGTTCTTC.

The table lists this clone with a few counts. The rearrangement uses TRBV6-7 and TRBJ2-5, with 8 bases aligning to TRBD1. TRBV6-7 is filed as an ORF, its function uncertain. This CDR3 is built from 16 residues. The ends lost 6 bases at V and 3 bases at J; junction bases unmatched: 12. Here the CDR3 reads CASSKKTGETKETQYF. DNA for the CDR3: TGTGCCAGCAGCAAAAAGACAGGGGAGACTAAAGAGACCCAGTACTTC.

This chain links TRBV7-2 with TRBJ2-2; TRBD1 aligns across 8 bases. Germline loops: CDR1 SGHTA, CDR2 FQGNSA. The V gene end was trimmed by 4 bases and the J gene end by 3 bases; junction bases not matched to a gene: 7. CDR3 size: 16 residues. CDR3: CASSSRRGQDTGELFF. In nucleotides, the CDR3 is TGTGCCAGCAGCTCCCGGCGGGGACAGGACACCGGGGAGCTGTTTTTT.

The gene calls are TRBV7-2 and TRBJ1-2, with TRBD1 matching over 11 bases. The CDR3 runs 15 residues. V lost 6 bases, J lost 4 bases, and 7 bases stayed unmatched. CDR1 and CDR2 from the germline V gene are SGHTA and FQGNSA. The CDR3 spells CASRVDRGLSYGYTF. CDR3 sequence (DNA): TGTGCCAGCAGAGTGGACAGGGGGCTTAGCTATGGCTACACCTTC.

The chain is built from TRBV14 and TRBJ2-7; TRBD1 matches at 9 bases. Per the germline V gene, CDR1 is SGHDN and CDR2 is FVKESK. The CDR3 runs 14 residues. With V trimmed by 1 base and J by 7 bases, 5 bases remained unmatched. The CDR3 region is CASSQAGQGMEQYF. The CDR3 region has the DNA TGTGCCAGCAGCCAAGCGGGACAGGGTATGGAGCAGTACTTC.

This clone was observed a single time. The chain carries TRBV3-1 (or the pseudogene TRBV3-2) and TRBJ1-2; D possibly corresponds to TRBD1 (5 bases). This CDR3 contains 14 residues. Trimming took 0 bases from V and 4 from J, leaving 9 bases between them. Germline V gene data show CDR1 as LGHDT and CDR2 as YNNKEL (reference sequence). CDR3 sequence reads: CASSQETGRYGYTF. As DNA, the CDR3 is TGTGCCAGCAGCCAAGAAACAGGCCGCTATGGCTACACCTTC.

This chain uses TRBV27 with TRBJ2-3, with 8 bases that match TRBD1. CDR3 length: 17 amino acids. With V trimmed by 4 bases and J by 2 bases, 11 bases remained unmatched. Germline V gives CDR1 MNHEY, CDR2 SMNVEV (reference sequence). This CDR3 reads CASSSLGQVPYTDTQYF. As DNA, the CDR3 is TGTGCCAGCAGTTCCCTGGGACAGGTACCTTACACAGATACGCAGTATTTT.

The chain couples TRBV9 to TRBJ1-4, with TRBD1 matching over 8 bases. Germline loops: CDR1 SGDLS, CDR2 YYNGEE. The CDR3 contains 16 residues. Losses at the gene ends were 0 bases for V and 7 bases for J; bases not matched to a gene: 8. Here the CDR3 DNA reads TGTGCCAGCAGCGTAGCTACTGGACAGGGTAGTGAAAAACTGTTTTTT. Protein sequence: CASSVATGQGSEKLFF.

Note on this clone: Germline and junction disagree at one end, which may indicate a read error. In nucleotides, the CDR3 is TGCGCCAGCAGCCAAGATACAACCCACAACATCGGGGAGCTGTTTTTT. This sequence encodes CASSQDTTHNIGELFF. This rearrangement joins TRBV4-1 to TRBJ2-2; no clear D gene. Germline assignment: CDR1 MGHRA and CDR2 YSYEKL. This CDR3 has 16 amino acids.

The J gene is TRBJ1-6, the V gene TRBV6-5, with a tentative D call TRBD1 (6 bases). V was cut by 4 bases and J by 4 bases, with 8 bases left in between. Germline loops: CDR1 MNHEY, CDR2 SVGAGI. The CDR3 runs to 14 residues. The CDR3 nucleotides read TGTGCCAGCAGTTGGGGACAATATAATTCACCCCTCCACTTT. Residues: CASSWGQYNSPLHF.

As to this clone: Other DNA sequences in the sample encode the same CDR3. The gene calls are TRBV6-5 and TRBJ1-6; no clear D. The CDR3 is 13 residues long. V shed 0 bases and J shed 7 bases, with 4 bases lying between them. Germline CDR1 MNHEY, CDR2 SVGAGI. CDR3 nucleotide sequence: TGTGCCAGCAGTTACTCCCGGAATTCACCCCTCCACTTT. It specifies CASSYSRNSPLHF.

In its sample, this clone was seen a few times. The chain carries TRBV6-5 and TRBJ1-6, with no clear D. Between the trimmed V and J ends, which lost 6 bases and 0 bases, there was a span of 6 bases. Germline-derived CDR1 and CDR2 are MNHEY and SVGAGI. The CDR3 has 14 amino acids. The CDR3 spells CASSASSYNSPLHF. The CDR3, as DNA: TGTGCCAGCAGCGCTAGCTCCTATAATTCACCCCTCCACTTT.

Remarks on this clone: The junction differs from germline at one of its ends, possibly a read error. The gene calls are TRBV3-1 (or the pseudogene TRBV3-2) and TRBJ1-2, with D uncertain. CDR1 is LGHDT and CDR2 is YNNKEL in the germline V gene (reference sequence). The CDR3 has 12 amino acids. The DNA of the CDR3 is TGTGCCAGCAGCCGGCAGGACGGAGGAATGGCCTTC. Translated, it gives CASSRQDGGMAF.

The chain employs TRBV6-6 and TRBJ2-7; possible D gene TRBD2, 6 bases. The CDR3 is 13 residues long. Deletions cut 7 bases from V and 2 bases from J, with 12 bases between. Germline V gene sequence: CDR1 MNHNY, CDR2 SVGAGI (reference sequence). The CDR3 DNA is TGTGCCAGCACGGGGGTGGGGCCCTACGAGCAGTACTTC. Amino acids: CASTGVGPYEQYF.

The rearrangement joins TRBV19 to TRBJ1-5, with D perhaps TRBD1 (5 bases). V was clipped by 7 bases and J by 5 bases, with 15 bases between them. The CDR3 has 14 residues. In germline, CDR1 is LNHDA, CDR2 SQIVND (reference sequence). The chain's CDR3 is CASTPGRGDQPQHF. The DNA for the CDR3 is TGTGCCAGTACCCCAGGGCGGGGGGATCAGCCCCAGCATTTT.

The V and J genes are TRBV7-6 and TRBJ2-2, with TRBD1 as a possible D gene (6 bases). V lost 6 bases to trimming and J lost 2 bases, with 16 bases between them. Per the germline V gene, CDR1 is SGHVS and CDR2 is FNYEAQ. CDR3 size: 16 residues. In DNA form, the CDR3 reads TGTGCCAGCAGTAAAAATGCACAGGGCAACACCGGGGAGCTGTTTTTT. Translated, it gives CASSKNAQGNTGELFF.

The chain has TRBV3-1 (or the pseudogene TRBV3-2) and TRBJ2-2; D is ambiguous. This CDR3 is 16 amino acids long. The germline V and J ends were trimmed by 3 bases and 0 bases, with 11 bases remaining between them. Germline V gene lookup returns CDR1 LGHDT and CDR2 YNNKEL (reference sequence). The CDR3 DNA follows: TGTGCCAGCAGCCATAGTTCGCCGGCGAACACCGGGGAGCTGTTTTTT. Translated: CASSHSSPANTGELFF.

The rearrangement joins TRBV7-2 to TRBJ1-1, with TRBD1 matching 7 bases. CDR3 size: 12 residues. Germline V gene lookup returns CDR1 SGHTA and CDR2 FQGNSA. The trim removed 2 bases at V and 11 bases at J, leaving 5 bases unmatched. CDR3 in amino acids: CASSLLGQSAFF. In DNA form, the CDR3 reads TGTGCCAGCAGCTTATTGGGACAGTCGGCTTTCTTT.

The chain employs TRBV5-4 and TRBJ2-1, with D perhaps matching TRBD2 (6 bases). This CDR3 has 15 residues. Germline-derived CDR1 and CDR2 are SGHNT and YYREEE (reference sequence). V was shortened by 3 bases and J by 2 bases, with 12 bases between the two germline ends. The CDR3, as DNA: TGTGCCAGCAGCTATGCCGGGGGTACCTACAATGAGCAGTTCTTC. Translated, it gives CASSYAGGTYNEQFF. Combining the CDR3 with reference TRBV5-4 and TRBJ2-1 gives the whole variable domain ETGVTQSPTHLIKTRGQQVTLRCSSQSGHNTVSWYQQALGQGPQFIFQYYREEENGRGNFPPRFSGLQFPNYSSELNVNALELDDSALYLCASSYAGGTYNEQFFGPGTRLTVL.

The genes are TRBV19 and TRBJ1-6, with 8 bases identical to TRBD1. Trimming cost V 1 base and J 5 bases; bases outside gene matches: 4. Germline V gene lookup returns CDR1 LNHDA and CDR2 SQIVND (reference sequence). The CDR3 is 16 residues long. The CDR3 loop reads CASSIGRTGNNSPLHF. DNA for the CDR3: TGTGCCAGTAGTATAGGACGGACAGGGAATAATTCACCCCTCCACTTT.

This chain's CDR3 is CASSLIYVDRAFSYGYTF. For the CDR3, the DNA is TGTGCCAGCAGCTTAATTTATGTGGACAGGGCTTTTTCCTATGGCTACACCTTC. This chain uses TRBV7-8 with TRBJ1-2; TRBD1 agrees at 8 bases. The CDR3 loop spans 18 amino acids. CDR1 and CDR2 from the germline V gene are SGHVS and FQNEAQ. Trimming at V came to 2 bases and at J to 4 bases, leaving 15 bases not matched to a gene.

The CDR3 spells CASSPRTGRNNSPLHF. In DNA form, the CDR3 reads TGTGCCAGCTCACCGAGGACAGGGAGAAATAATTCACCCCTCCACTTT. This chain links TRBV18 with TRBJ1-6; 8 bases are shared with TRBD1. With V trimmed by 3 bases and J by 5 bases, 6 bases remained unmatched. The CDR3 extends over 16 amino acids. CDR1 and CDR2 (germline): KGHSH, LQKENI. Full variable domain (missing parts from reference TRBV18 and TRBJ1-6): NAGVMQNPRHLVRRRGQEARLRCSPMKGHSHVYWYRQLPEEGLKFMVYLQKENIIDESGMPKERFSAEFPKEGPSILRIQQVVRGDSAAYFCASSPRTGRNNSPLHFGNGTRLTVT.

The V gene is TRBV7-6, the J gene TRBJ2-5, with TRBD1 as a possible D gene (5 bases). Trimming shortened V by 5 bases and J by 5 bases, and 15 bases separated the two germline ends. This CDR3 is 14 amino acids long. Germline V gene data show CDR1 as SGHVS and CDR2 as FNYEAQ. For the CDR3, the DNA is TGTGCCAGCAGCAGCAGGGAAAGGTTTGAGACCCAGTACTTC. As protein: CASSSRERFETQYF.

The CDR3 sequence is CASSQGGGQINSPLHF. CDR3 sequence (DNA): TGCGCCAGCAGCCAAGGTGGGGGACAGATTAATTCACCCCTCCACTTT. The V gene is TRBV4-3, the J gene TRBJ1-6; 7 nucleotides line up with TRBD1. Germline CDR1 is LGHNA and CDR2 is YSLEER. The CDR3 extends over 16 amino acids. Germline trimming cut 1 base from V and 6 bases from J; bases unmatched to any gene: 6.

The chain is built from TRBV7-5 and TRBJ1-2. TRBV7-5 is assigned pseudogene status. This CDR3 is built from 13 residues. The CDR3 DNA sequence: TGTGTCAGAAGCTTATGGAGGAACTATGGCTACACCTTC. It yields the protein CVRSLWRNYGYTF.

The chain combines TRBV28 with TRBJ1-1, with D possibly TRBD1 on 5 matching bases. Per germline, CDR1 MDHEN and CDR2 SYDVKM. This CDR3 region has 14 residues. The V gene lost 3 bases and the J gene lost 4 bases, with 12 bases spanning the gap. DNA of the CDR3: TGTGCCAGCAGTTTTAACGGGGGAGCCACTGAAGCTTTCTTT. Protein product: CASSFNGGATEAFF.

V gene TRBV18 combines with J gene TRBJ1-4; the match to TRBD1 covers 10 bases. V lost 3 bases to trimming and J lost 5 bases; unmatched junction nucleotides: 3. The CDR3 is 15 amino acids. The germline gives CDR1 KGHSH, CDR2 LQKENI. CDR3 DNA: TGTGCCAGCTCACCCATGACAGGGGGCAATGAAAAACTGTTTTTT. Its protein product is CASSPMTGGNEKLFF.